Following are 15 T cell receptor beta chains from one sample sequenced in a study of blood T cell repertoires in COVID-19. The assay was immunoSEQ multiplex PCR, and TCRdb's table has in-frame clones only and misses some. The table has around 130,000 clones, roughly 90% seen once; the top ten hold roughly 18%. Material: peripheral blood. These receptors were taken from a man aged 45-60 years with active or convalescent COVID-19.

The chain recombines TRBV5-1 with TRBJ2-1, with D possibly being TRBD2 (6 bases). CDR3 length: 14 amino acids. The V end was cut by 0 bases, the J end by 6 bases, with 10 bases between. Germline V gene lookup returns CDR1 SGHRS and CDR2 YFSETQ. CDR3 loop: CASSLELAPNEQFF. The CDR3 bases are TGCGCCAGCAGCTTGGAACTAGCCCCCAATGAGCAGTTCTTC.

This chain connects TRBV4-3 to TRBJ2-3; TRBD1 matches at 10 bases. The germline CDR1 and CDR2 sequences are LGHNA and YSLEER. This CDR3 is built from 16 residues. With 0 bases clipped from V and 5 bases from J, the junction kept 5 bases outside the gene matches. CDR3 in amino acids: CASSQEWDRGIDTQYF. The CDR3, as DNA: TGCGCCAGCAGCCAAGAATGGGACAGGGGTATAGATACGCAGTATTTT.

V is TRBV25-1 and J is TRBJ2-7; 7 bases are a match to TRBD2. CDR3 length: 11 residues. The junction had 1 base not matched to a gene; V was cut back by 7 bases and J by 4 bases. Germline lookup yields CDR1 MGHDK and CDR2 SYGVNS. Written as DNA, the CDR3 is TGTGCCAGCACGGGGGGTTACGAGCAGTACTTC. It encodes CASTGGYEQYF.

The chain is built from TRBV10-2 and TRBJ2-5; TRBD1 agrees at 9 bases. The CDR3 consists of 14 residues. J lost 3 bases, V lost 2 bases, and 1 base had no gene match. The V gene's germline CDR1 is WSHSY and CDR2 SAAADI. CDR3 region: CASSERDREETQYF. The CDR3 DNA follows: TGCGCCAGCAGTGAGCGGGACAGGGAAGAGACCCAGTACTTC.

The CDR3: CASSLGGGNTQYF. The DNA for the CDR3 is TGTGCCAGCAGCTTGGGAGGAGGGAATACGCAGTATTTT. V usage is TRBV5-4 and J usage is TRBJ2-3, with a possible D match to TRBD2 (6 bases). CDR1 SGHNT and CDR2 YYREEE come from the germline V gene (reference sequence). The CDR3 has 13 residues. Trimming took off 0 bases at V and 7 bases at J, with 9 bases between the two ends.

This clone occurred a few times. This chain connects TRBV15 to TRBJ1-1, with D hard to call. The CDR3 extends over 11 amino acids. The germline V gene encodes CDR1 LNHNV and CDR2 YYDKDF (reference sequence). V lost 1 base and J lost 7, with 4 bases in between. For the CDR3, the DNA is TGTGCCACCAGCAGAGCTATTGAAGCTTTCTTT. This gives the protein CATSRAIEAFF.

This chain links TRBV9 with TRBJ1-2; 7 bases fit TRBD1. Germline CDR1 reads SGDLS; CDR2 reads YYNGEE. Losses at the gene ends were 3 bases for V and 8 bases for J; bases not matched to a gene: 16. There are 16 residues in the CDR3. As DNA, the CDR3 is TGTGCCAGCAGCGATCCAACAGGGGCACTGTCGTACGGCTACACCTTC. Residues: CASSDPTGALSYGYTF. Complete variable domain (other parts from reference TRBV9 and TRBJ1-2): DSGVTQTPKHLITATGQRVTLRCSPRSGDLSVYWYQQSLDQGLQFLIQYYNGEERAKGNILERFSAQQFPDLHSELNLSSLELGDSALYFCASSDPTGALSYGYTFGSGTRLTVV.

The J gene is TRBJ2-7, the V gene TRBV3-1 (or the pseudogene TRBV3-2); D is perhaps TRBD2 (5 bases). The germline CDR1 and CDR2 sequences are LGHDT and YNNKEL (reference sequence). Trimming pared 0 bases from V and 3 bases from J, leaving 15 bases between. The CDR3 is made up of 16 amino acids. The CDR3 sequence is CASSQDPSSLYYEQYF. Written as DNA, the CDR3 is TGTGCCAGCAGCCAAGATCCTAGCAGCCTATACTACGAGCAGTACTTC.

This clone was recorded once. The V call is TRBV28, the J call TRBJ1-6; D unresolved. This CDR3 comprises 14 residues. Germline V gene sequence: CDR1 MDHEN, CDR2 SYDVKM. Deletions cut 5 bases from V and 7 bases from J, with 12 bases between. In DNA form, the CDR3 reads TGTGCCAGCAGTAGGTTTACGGGAAATTCACCCCTCCACTTT. The encoded protein is CASSRFTGNSPLHF.

The chain is built from TRBV5-4 and TRBJ2-1; D is possibly TRBD1 (6 bases). Trimming shortened V by 0 bases and J by 3 bases, and 13 bases separated the two germline ends. The CDR3 spans 16 residues. Germline CDR1 reads SGHNT; CDR2 reads YYREEE (reference sequence). The CDR3 here is CASSLGVRTDYNEQFF. The CDR3 bases are TGTGCCAGCAGCTTGGGGGTCCGGACAGACTACAATGAGCAGTTCTTC.

This chain connects TRBV24-1 to TRBJ2-5; 7 nucleotides align to TRBD1. Per the germline V gene, CDR1 is KGHDR and CDR2 is SFDVKD. This CDR3 is built from 16 residues. The V gene end was trimmed by 2 bases and the J gene end by 5 bases; junction bases not matched to a gene: 10. CDR3 nucleotides: TGTGCCACCAGTGATTCCGACAGGGCAGTGTCGGAGACCCAGTACTTC. This gives the protein CATSDSDRAVSETQYF.

The rearrangement joins TRBV2 to TRBJ2-7; D ambiguous. The V gene's germline CDR1 is SNHLY and CDR2 FYNNEI. The CDR3 sequence is 16 residues long. Trimming removed 3 bases at V and 4 bases at J, with 19 bases between. The CDR3 region has the DNA TGTGCCAGCAGTGATGATTCAGGTCAGGTCTTTTACGAGCAGTACTTC. This sequence encodes CASSDDSGQVFYEQYF.

CDR3 in DNA: TGTGCCAGCAGTGACGGACAGACAACGAACACCGGGGAGCTGTTTTTT. It is translated as CASSDGQTTNTGELFF. The chain recombines TRBV6-2 or TRBV6-3 with TRBJ2-2; D may be TRBD1 (6 bases). From germline, CDR1 is MNHEY and CDR2 SVGEGT. V lost 5 bases and J 0 bases, leaving 13 bases between the germline ends. The CDR3 has 16 amino acids.

This clone has a single count. The chain employs TRBV5-1 and TRBJ2-1, with 10 bases that match TRBD2. The CDR3 covers 15 residues. CDR1 is SGHRS and CDR2 is YFSETQ in the germline V gene. Unmatched junction bases numbered 2, after V lost 4 bases and J lost 1 base. In DNA, the CDR3 is TGCGCCAGCAGCCCGACTAGCGGGTCCTACAATGAGCAGTTCTTC. Translating gives CASSPTSGSYNEQFF.

The chain is built from TRBV7-2 and TRBJ1-1, with 7 bases lining up with TRBD1. The CDR3 runs 14 residues. With V trimmed by 1 base and J by 5 bases, 4 bases remained unmatched. CDR1 SGHTA and CDR2 FQGNSA come from the germline V gene. The CDR3 sequence is CASSLGQGWTEAFF. The CDR3 DNA sequence: TGTGCCAGCAGCTTAGGACAGGGATGGACTGAAGCTTTCTTT.